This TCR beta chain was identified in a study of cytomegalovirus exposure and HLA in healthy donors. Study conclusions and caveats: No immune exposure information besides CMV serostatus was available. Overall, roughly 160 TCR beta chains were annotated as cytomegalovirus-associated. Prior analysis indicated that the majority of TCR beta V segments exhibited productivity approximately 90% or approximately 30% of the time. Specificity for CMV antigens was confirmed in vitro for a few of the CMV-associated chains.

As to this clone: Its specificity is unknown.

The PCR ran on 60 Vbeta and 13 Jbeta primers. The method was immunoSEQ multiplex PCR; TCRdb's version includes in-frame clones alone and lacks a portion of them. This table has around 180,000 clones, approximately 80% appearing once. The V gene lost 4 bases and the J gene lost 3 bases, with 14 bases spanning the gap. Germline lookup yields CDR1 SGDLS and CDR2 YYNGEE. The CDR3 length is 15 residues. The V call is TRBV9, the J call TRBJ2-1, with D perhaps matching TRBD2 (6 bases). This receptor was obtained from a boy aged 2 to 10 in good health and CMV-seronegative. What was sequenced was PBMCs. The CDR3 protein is CASSLLDSGYNEQFF. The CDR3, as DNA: TGTGCCAGCAGCCTCCTTGATAGCGGCTACAATGAGCAGTTCTTC.